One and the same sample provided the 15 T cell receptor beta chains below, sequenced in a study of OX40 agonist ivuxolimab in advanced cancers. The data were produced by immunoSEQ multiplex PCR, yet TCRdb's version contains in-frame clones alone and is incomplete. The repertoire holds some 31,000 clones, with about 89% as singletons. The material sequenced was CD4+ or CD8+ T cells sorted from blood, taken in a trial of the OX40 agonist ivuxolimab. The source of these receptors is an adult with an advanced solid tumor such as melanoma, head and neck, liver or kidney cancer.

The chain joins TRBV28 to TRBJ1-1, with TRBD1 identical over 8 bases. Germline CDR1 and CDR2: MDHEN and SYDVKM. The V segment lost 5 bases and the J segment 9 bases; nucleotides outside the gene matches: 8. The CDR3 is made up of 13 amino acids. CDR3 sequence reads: CASSPGQGRKAFF. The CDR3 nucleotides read TGTGCCAGCAGTCCTGGACAGGGTAGGAAAGCTTTCTTT.

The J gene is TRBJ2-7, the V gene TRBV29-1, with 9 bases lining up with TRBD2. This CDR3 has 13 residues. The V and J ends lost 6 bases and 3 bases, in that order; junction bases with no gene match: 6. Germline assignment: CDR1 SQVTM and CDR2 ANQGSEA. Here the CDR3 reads CSVQREVGYEQYF. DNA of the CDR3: TGCAGCGTCCAGCGGGAGGTCGGCTACGAGCAGTACTTC.

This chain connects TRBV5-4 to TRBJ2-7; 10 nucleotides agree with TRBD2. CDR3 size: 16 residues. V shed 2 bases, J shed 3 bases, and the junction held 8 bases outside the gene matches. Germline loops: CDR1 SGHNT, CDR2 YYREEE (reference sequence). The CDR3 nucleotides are TGTGCCAGCAGCTTAGGAGCGGGGGGGGCCTACTACGAGCAGTACTTC. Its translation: CASSLGAGGAYYEQYF.

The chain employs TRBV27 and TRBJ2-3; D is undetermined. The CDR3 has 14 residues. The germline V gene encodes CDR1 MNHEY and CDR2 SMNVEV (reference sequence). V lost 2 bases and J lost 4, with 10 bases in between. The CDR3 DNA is TGTGCCAGCAGTTTACTATCGGCAGCAGATACGCAGTATTTT. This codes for CASSLLSAADTQYF.

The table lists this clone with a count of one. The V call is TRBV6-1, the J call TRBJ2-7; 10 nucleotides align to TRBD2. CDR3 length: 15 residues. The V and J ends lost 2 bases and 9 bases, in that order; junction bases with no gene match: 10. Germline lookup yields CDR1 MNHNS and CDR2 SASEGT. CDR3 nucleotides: TGTGCCAGCAGTGAAATAGGGACTAGCGCCACCGGGCAGTACTTC. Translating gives CASSEIGTSATGQYF.

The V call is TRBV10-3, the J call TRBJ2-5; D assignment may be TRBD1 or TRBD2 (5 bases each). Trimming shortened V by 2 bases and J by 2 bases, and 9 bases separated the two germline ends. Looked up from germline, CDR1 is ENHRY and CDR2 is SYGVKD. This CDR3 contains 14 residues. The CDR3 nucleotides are TGTGCCATCAGTGAGAGAGGGACGCAAGAGACCCAGTACTTC. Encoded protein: CAISERGTQETQYF.

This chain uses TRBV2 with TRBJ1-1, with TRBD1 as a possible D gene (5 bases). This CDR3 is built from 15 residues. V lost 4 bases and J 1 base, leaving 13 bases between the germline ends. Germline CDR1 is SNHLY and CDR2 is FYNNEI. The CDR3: CASSAHAGTNTEAFF. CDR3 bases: TGTGCCAGCAGTGCGCATGCGGGGACGAACACTGAAGCTTTCTTT.

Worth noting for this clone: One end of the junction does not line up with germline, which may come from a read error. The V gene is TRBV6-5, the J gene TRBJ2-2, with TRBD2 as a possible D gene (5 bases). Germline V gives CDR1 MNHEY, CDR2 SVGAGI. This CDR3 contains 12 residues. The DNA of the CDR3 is TGTGCCAGCAGGGGCGTCACCGGGAAGCTGTTTTTT. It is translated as CASRGVTGKLFF.

The CDR3 coding sequence is TGTGCCAGCAGTTTCGGAGGCCTCGGTAATGAAAAACTGTTTTTT. Its translation: CASSFGGLGNEKLFF. V and J are TRBV28 and TRBJ1-4; unclear D gene. The CDR3 length is 15 residues. Looked up from germline, CDR1 is MDHEN and CDR2 is SYDVKM. The ends were cut back, 3 bases at V and 4 bases at J, with 12 bases in the middle.

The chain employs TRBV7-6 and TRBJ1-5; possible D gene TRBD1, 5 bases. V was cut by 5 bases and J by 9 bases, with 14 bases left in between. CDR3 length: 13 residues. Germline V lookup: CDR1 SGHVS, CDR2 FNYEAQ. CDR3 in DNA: TGTGCCAGCAGCCGGGACCCGGTGTCGCCCCAGCATTTT. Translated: CASSRDPVSPQHF. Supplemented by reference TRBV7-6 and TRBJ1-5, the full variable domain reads GAGVSQSPRYKVTKRGQDVALRCDPISGHVSLYWYRQALGQGPEFLTYFNYEAQQDKSGLPNDRFSAERPEGSISTLTIQRTEQRDSAMYRCASSRDPVSPQHFGDGTRLSIL.

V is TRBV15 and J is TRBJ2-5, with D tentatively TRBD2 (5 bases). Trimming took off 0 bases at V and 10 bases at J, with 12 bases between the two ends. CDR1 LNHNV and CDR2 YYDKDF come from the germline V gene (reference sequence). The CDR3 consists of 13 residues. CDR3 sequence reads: CATSRDSLRDQYF. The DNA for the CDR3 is TGTGCCACCAGCAGAGATTCTCTGAGGGACCAGTACTTC.

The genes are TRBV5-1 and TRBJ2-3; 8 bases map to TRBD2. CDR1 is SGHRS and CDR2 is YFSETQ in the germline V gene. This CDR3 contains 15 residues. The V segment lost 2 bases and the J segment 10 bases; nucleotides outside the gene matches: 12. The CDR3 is CASSFSGSRAEAQYF. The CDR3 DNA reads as TGCGCCAGCAGCTTCAGCGGGAGTAGGGCTGAGGCGCAGTATTTT.

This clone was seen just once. CDR3 sequence reads: CASSEPAAGVHYGYTF. The DNA of the CDR3 is TGTGCCAGCAGTGAACCCGCGGCCGGGGTACACTATGGCTACACCTTC. The chain uses TRBV6-1 and TRBJ1-2; D is ambiguous. This CDR3 has 16 residues. CDR1 and CDR2 (germline): MNHNS, SASEGT. V lost 2 bases, J lost 3 bases, and 16 bases lay in between.

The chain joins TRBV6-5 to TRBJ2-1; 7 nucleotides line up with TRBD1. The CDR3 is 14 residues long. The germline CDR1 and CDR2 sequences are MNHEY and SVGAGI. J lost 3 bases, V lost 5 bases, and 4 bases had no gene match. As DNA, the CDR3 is TGTGCCAGCAGTCGGTACAGGGGCTACAATGAGCAGTTCTTC. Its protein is CASSRYRGYNEQFF.

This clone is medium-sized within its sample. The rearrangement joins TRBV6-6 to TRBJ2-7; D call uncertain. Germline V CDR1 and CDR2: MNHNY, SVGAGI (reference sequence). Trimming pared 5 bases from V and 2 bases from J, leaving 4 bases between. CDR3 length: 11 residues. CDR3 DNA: TGTGCCAGCAGTGTTACCTACGAGCAGTACTTC. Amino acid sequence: CASSVTYEQYF.